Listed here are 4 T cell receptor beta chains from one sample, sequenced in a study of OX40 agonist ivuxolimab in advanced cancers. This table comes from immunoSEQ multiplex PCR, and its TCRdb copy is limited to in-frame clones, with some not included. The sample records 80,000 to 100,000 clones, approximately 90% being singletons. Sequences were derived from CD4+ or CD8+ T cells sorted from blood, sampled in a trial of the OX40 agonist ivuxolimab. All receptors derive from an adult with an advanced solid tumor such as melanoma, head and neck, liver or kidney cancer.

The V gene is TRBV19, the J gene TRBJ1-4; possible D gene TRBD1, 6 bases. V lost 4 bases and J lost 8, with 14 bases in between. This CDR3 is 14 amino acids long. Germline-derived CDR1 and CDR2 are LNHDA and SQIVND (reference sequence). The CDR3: CASSTSGAGEKLFF. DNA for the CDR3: TGTGCCAGTAGTACGTCAGGGGCAGGGGAAAAACTGTTTTTT.

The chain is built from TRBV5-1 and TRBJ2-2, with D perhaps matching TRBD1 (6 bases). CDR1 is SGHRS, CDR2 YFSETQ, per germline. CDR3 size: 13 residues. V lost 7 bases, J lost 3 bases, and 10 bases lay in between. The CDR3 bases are TGCGCCAGCCAGGACAGCTACACCGGGGAGCTGTTTTTT. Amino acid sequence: CASQDSYTGELFF.

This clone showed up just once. The CDR3 here is CASSHRGSGSLADTQYF. CDR3 DNA: TGCGCCAGCAGCCACCGGGGTAGCGGGAGTTTGGCAGATACGCAGTATTTT. This chain links TRBV5-1 with TRBJ2-3, with TRBD2 matching 9 bases. Trimming took 4 bases from V and 4 from J; bases not matched to a gene: 13. The CDR3 loop spans 17 amino acids. The germline V gene encodes CDR1 SGHRS and CDR2 YFSETQ.

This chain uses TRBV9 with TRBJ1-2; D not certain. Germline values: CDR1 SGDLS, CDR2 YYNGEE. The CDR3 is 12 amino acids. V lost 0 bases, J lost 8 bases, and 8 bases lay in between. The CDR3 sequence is CASSVEDGGYTF. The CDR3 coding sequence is TGTGCCAGCAGCGTAGAGGACGGCGGCTACACCTTC.